The clone carrying this T cell receptor (beta chain) was recorded a few times. This entry is derived from a study of CD8 T cells in ankylosing spondylitis. TCRdb reanalysed the 5' RACE reads using MiXCR and keeps one entry per CDR3 protein. The sample includes 350,000 to 450,000 distinct CDR3 sequences, more than 20% of them seen just once. With 2 bases clipped from V and 4 bases from J, the junction kept 4 bases outside the gene matches. Germline V gene sequence: CDR1 SGHTA, CDR2 FQGNSA. The CDR3 is 15 amino acids. The chain combines TRBV7-2 with TRBJ2-1; TRBD2 matches 8 bases. The sequence was collected from a male donor with ankylosing spondylitis or in good health (not recorded which). Sequencing input: blood, either unsorted or a sorted T cell fraction (not recorded which). The CDR3 DNA reads TGTGCCAGCAGCTTAAATGCGGGGGGTTACAATGAGCAGTTCTTC. This translates into CASSLNAGGYNEQFF. Complete variable domain (other parts from reference TRBV7-2 and TRBJ2-1): GAGVSQSPSNKVTEKGKDVELRCDPISGHTALYWYRQSLGQGLEFLIYFQGNSAPDKSGLPSDRFSAERTGGSVSTLTIQRTQQEDSAVYLCASSLNAGGYNEQFFGPGTRLTVL.